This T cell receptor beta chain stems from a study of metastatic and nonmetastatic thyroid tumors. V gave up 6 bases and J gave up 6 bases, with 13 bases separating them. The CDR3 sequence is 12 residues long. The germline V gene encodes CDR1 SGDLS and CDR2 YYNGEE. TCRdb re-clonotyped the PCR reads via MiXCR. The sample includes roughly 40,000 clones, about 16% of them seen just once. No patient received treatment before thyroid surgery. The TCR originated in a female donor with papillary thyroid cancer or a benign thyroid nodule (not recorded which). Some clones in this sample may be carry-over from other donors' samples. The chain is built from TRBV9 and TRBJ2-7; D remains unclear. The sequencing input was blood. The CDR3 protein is CASTFKGGEQYF. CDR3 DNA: TGTGCCAGCACCTTCAAAGGTGGCGAGCAGTACTTC.